Listed here is a single T cell receptor beta chain. Its antigen is currently unknown. This entry comes from a study of siplizumab effects on memory and regulatory T cells. Study-wide results and caveats: Greater diversity than memory cells seemed evident in naive T cells, which also appeared to be major alloresponse contributors.

The data were produced by immunoSEQ multiplex PCR, yet TCRdb's version contains in-frame clones alone and is incomplete. The sample has 99,000 or so clones; over 85% are singletons. This CDR3 spans 16 amino acids. Germline V CDR1 and CDR2: SNHLY, FYNNEI. Germline trimming cut 5 bases from V and 0 bases from J; bases unmatched to any gene: 7. Sample: Tregs sorted from blood. The clonotype comes from a human donor in good health. This sequence joins TRBV2 and TRBJ1-3, with 7 bases that match TRBD1. This chain's CDR3 is CASSRDSLNSGNTIYF. The CDR3 DNA reads as TGTGCCAGCAGTAGGGACAGCCTAAACTCTGGAAACACCATATATTTT.